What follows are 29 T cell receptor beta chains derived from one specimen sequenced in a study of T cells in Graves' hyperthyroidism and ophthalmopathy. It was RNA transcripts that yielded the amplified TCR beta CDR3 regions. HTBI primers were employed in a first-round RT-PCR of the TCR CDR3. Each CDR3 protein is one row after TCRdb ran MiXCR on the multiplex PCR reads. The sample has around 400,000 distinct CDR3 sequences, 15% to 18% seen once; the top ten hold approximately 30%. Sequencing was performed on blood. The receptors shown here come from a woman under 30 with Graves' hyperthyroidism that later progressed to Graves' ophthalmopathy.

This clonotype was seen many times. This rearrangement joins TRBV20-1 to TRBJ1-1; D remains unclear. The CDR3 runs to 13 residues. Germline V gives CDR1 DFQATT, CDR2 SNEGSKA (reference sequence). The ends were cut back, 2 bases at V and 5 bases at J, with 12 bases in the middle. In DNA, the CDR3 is TGCAGTGCTAGAATGGTGGCGTGGACTGAAGCTTTCTTT. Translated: CSARMVAWTEAFF.

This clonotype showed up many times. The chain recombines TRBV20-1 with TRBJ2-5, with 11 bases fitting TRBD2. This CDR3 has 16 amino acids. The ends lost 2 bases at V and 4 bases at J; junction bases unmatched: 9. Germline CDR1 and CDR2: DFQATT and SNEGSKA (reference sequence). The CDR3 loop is CSARRLGLAGGETQYF. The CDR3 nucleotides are TGCAGTGCTAGAAGGCTGGGTCTAGCGGGAGGAGAGACCCAGTACTTC.

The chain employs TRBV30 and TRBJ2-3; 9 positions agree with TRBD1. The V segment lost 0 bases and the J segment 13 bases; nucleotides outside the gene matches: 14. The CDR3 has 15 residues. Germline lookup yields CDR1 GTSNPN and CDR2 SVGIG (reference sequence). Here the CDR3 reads CAWSVPLRQGGQEYF. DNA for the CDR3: TGTGCCTGGAGTGTACCCCTCCGACAGGGGGGTCAGGAGTATTTT.

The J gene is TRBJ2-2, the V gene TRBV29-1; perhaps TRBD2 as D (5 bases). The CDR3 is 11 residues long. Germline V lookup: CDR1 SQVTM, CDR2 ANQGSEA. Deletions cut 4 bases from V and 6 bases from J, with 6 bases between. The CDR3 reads CSVVGAGELFF. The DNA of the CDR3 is TGCAGCGTTGTCGGGGCCGGGGAGCTGTTTTTT.

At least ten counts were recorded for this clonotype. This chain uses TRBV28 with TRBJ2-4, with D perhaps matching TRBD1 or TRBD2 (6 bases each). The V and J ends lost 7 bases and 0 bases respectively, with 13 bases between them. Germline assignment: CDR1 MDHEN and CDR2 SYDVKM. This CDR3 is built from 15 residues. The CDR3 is CASTQGGIAKNIQYF. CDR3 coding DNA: TGTGCCAGCACCCAAGGGGGGATAGCCAAAAACATTCAGTACTTC.

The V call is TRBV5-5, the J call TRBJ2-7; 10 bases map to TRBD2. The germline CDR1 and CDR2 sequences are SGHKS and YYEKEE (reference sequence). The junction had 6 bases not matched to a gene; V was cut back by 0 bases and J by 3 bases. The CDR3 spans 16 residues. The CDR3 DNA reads TGTGCCAGCAGCTTGGGACCTCTAGCGGGAGTCTACGAGCAGTACTTC. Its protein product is CASSLGPLAGVYEQYF.

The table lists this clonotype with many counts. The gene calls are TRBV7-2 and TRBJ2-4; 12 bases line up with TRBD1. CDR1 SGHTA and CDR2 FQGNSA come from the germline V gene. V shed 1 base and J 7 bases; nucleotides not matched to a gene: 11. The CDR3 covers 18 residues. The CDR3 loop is CASSLVGGQGAPGNIQYF. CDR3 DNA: TGTGCCAGCAGCTTAGTGGGGGGACAGGGGGCTCCCGGCAACATTCAGTACTTC.

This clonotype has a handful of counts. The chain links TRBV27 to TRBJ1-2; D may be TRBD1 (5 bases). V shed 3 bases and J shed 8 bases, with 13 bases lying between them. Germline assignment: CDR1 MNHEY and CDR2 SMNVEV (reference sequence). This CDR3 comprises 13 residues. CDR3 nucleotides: TGTGCCAGCAGTTTTGCCGGGACGGACGGCTACACCTTC. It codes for CASSFAGTDGYTF.

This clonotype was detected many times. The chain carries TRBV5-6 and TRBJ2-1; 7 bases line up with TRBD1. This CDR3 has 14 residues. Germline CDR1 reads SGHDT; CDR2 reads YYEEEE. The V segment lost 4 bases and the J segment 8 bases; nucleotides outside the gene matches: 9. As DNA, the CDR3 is TGTGCCAGCAGCCCCGGACAGGTTATCTATGAGCAGTTCTTC. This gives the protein CASSPGQVIYEQFF.

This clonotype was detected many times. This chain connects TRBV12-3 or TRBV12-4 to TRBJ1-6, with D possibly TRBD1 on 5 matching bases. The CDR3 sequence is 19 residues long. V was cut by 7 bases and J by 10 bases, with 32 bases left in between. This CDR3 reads CASTVSPLWGVLRESPLHF. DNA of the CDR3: TGTGCCAGCACTGTTAGCCCCCTTTGGGGGGTACTGAGGGAGTCACCCCTCCACTTT.

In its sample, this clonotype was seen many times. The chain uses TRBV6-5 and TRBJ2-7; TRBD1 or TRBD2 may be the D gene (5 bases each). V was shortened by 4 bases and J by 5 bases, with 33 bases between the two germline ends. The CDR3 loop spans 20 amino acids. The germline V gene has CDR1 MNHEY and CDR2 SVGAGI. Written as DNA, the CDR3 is TGTGCCAGCAGTTCCCGCCGTCAGGGAAGAGGGTCGGGCCCCGTCCACGAGCAGTACTTC. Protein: CASSSRRQGRGSGPVHEQYF.

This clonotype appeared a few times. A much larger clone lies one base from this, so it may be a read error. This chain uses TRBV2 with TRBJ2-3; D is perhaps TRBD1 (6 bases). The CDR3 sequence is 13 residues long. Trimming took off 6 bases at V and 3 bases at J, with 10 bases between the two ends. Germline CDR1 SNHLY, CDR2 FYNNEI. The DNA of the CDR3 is TGTGCCAGCAGGGGCAGGGGAACAGATACGCAGTATTTT. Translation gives CASRGRGTDTQYF. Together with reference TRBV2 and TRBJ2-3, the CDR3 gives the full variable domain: EPEVTQTPSHQVTQMGQEVILRCVPISNHLYFYWYRQILGQKVEFLVSFYNNEISEKSEIFDDQFSVERPDGSNFTLKIRSTKLEDSAMYFCASRGRGTDTQYFGPGTRLTVL.

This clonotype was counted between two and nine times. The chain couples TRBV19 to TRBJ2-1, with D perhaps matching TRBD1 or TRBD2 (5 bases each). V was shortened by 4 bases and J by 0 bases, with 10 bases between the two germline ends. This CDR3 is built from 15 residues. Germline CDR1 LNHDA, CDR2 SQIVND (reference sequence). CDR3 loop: CASSRDPSSYNEQFF. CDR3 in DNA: TGTGCCAGTAGTAGGGACCCTAGCTCCTACAATGAGCAGTTCTTC. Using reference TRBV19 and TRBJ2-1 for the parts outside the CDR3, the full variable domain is DGGITQSPKYLFRKEGQNVTLSCEQNLNHDAMYWYRQDPGQGLRLIYYSQIVNDFQKGDIAEGYSVSREKKESFPLTVTSAQKNPTAFYLCASSRDPSSYNEQFFGPGTRLTVL.

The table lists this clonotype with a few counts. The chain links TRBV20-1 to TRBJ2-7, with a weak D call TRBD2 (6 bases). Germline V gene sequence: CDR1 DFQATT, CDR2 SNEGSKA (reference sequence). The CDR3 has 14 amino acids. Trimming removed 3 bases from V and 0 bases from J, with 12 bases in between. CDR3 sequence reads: CSASLGLSSYEQYF. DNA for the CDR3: TGCAGTGCTAGCCTGGGACTCAGCTCCTACGAGCAGTACTTC.

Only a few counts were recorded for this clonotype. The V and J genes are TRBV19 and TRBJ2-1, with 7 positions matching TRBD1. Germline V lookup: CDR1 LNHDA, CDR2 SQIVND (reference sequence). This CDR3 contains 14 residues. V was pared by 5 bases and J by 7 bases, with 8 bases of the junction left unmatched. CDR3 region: CASSVKGAFNEQFF. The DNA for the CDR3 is TGTGCCAGTAGTGTAAAGGGGGCTTTTAATGAGCAGTTCTTC.

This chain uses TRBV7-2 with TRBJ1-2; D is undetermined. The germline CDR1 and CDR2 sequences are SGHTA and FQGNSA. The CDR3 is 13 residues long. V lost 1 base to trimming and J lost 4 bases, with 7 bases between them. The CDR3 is CASSLGFGYGYTF. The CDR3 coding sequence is TGTGCCAGCAGCTTAGGTTTCGGCTATGGCTACACCTTC.

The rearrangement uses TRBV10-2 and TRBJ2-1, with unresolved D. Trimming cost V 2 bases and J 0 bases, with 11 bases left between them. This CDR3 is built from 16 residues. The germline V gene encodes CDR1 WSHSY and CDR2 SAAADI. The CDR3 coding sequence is TGCGCCAGCAGTGAGACTCGGAGAAGCTCCTACAATGAGCAGTTCTTC. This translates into CASSETRRSSYNEQFF.

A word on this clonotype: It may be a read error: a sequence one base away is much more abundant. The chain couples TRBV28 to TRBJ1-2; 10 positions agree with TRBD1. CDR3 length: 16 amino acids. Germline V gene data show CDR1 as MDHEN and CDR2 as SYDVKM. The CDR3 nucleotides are TGTGCCAGCGGTTTATTCCGCCTTGGGACAGGGGTCGGCTACACCTTC. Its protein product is CASGLFRLGTGVGYTF.

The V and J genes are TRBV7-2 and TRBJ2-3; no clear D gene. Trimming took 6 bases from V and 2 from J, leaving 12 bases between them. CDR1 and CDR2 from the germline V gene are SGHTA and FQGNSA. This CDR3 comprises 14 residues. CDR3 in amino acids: CASSYRPPTDTQYF. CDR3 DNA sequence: TGTGCCAGCAGTTATCGACCGCCCACAGATACGCAGTATTTT.

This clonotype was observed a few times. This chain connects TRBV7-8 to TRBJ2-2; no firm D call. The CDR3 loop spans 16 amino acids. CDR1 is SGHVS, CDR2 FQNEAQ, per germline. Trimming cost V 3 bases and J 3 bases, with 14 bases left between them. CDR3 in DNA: TGTGCCAGCAGCTTTGACCCGGGTCCCTACACCGGGGAGCTGTTTTTT. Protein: CASSFDPGPYTGELFF.

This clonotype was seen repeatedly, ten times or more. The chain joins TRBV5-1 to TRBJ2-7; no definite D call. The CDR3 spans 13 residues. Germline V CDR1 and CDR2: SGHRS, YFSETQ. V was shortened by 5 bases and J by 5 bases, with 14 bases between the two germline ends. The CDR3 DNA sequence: TGCGCCAGCAGACTTGGGTCTGGGAACGAGCAGTACTTC. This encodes CASRLGSGNEQYF.

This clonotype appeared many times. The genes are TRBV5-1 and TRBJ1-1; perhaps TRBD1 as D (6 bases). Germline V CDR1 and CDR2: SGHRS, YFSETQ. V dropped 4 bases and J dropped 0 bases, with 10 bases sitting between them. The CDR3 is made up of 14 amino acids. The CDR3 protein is CASSEDSMNTEAFF. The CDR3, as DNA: TGCGCCAGCAGCGAGGACAGCATGAACACTGAAGCTTTCTTT.

CDR3 coding DNA: TGTGCCAGCAGTTTCCGACTGTACAATGAGCAGTTCTTC. This encodes CASSFRLYNEQFF. This chain joins TRBV27 and TRBJ2-1; D is ambiguous. Germline V gene sequence: CDR1 MNHEY, CDR2 SMNVEV (reference sequence). This CDR3 spans 13 amino acids. V was shortened by 3 bases and J by 4 bases, with 7 bases between the two germline ends.

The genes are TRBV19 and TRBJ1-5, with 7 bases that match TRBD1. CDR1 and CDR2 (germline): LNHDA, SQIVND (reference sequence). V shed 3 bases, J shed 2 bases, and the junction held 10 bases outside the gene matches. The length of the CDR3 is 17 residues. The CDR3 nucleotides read TGTGCCAGTAGTATTAATATAGGGGGCTCAGGCAATCAGCCCCAGCATTTT. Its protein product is CASSINIGGSGNQPQHF.

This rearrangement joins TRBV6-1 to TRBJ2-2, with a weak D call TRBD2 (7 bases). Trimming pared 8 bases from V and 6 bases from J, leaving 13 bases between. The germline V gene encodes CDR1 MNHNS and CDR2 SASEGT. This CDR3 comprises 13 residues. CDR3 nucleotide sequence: TGTGCCAGCGGGAGGGACAACGCCGGGGAGCTGTTTTTT. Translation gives CASGRDNAGELFF.

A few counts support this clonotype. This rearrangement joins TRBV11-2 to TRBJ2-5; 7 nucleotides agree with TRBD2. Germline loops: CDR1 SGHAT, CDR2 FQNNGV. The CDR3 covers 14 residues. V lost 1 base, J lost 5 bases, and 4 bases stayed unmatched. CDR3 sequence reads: CASSLVWGGETQYF. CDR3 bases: TGTGCCAGCAGCTTAGTGTGGGGGGGGGAGACCCAGTACTTC.

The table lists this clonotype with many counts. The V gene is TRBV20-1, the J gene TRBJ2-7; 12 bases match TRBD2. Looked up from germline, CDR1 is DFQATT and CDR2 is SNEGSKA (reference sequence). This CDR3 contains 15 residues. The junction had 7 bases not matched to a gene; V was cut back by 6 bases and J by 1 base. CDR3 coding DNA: TGCAGTGCCCTTAGACTAGCGGGAGCATCCTACGAGCAGTACTTC. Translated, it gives CSALRLAGASYEQYF.

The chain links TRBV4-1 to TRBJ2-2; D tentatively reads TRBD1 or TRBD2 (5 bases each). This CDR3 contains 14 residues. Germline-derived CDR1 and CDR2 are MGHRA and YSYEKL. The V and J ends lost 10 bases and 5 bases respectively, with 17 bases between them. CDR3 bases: TGCGCCACCAAGCCTGGGGGTGGGACCGGGGAGCTGTTTTTT. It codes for CATKPGGGTGELFF.

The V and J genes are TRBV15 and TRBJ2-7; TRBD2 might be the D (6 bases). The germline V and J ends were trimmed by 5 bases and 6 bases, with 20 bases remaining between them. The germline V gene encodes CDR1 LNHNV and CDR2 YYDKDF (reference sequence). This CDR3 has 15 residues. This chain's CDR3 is CATSPWGGTLPEQYF. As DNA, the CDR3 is TGTGCCACCAGCCCTTGGGGCGGGACTTTGCCCGAGCAGTACTTC. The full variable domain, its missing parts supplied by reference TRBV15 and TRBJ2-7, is DAMVIQNPRYQVTQFGKPVTLSCSQTLNHNVMYWYQQKSSQAPKLLFHYYDKDFNNEADTPDNFQSRRPNTSFCFLDIRSPGLGDTAMYLCATSPWGGTLPEQYFGPGTRLTVT.